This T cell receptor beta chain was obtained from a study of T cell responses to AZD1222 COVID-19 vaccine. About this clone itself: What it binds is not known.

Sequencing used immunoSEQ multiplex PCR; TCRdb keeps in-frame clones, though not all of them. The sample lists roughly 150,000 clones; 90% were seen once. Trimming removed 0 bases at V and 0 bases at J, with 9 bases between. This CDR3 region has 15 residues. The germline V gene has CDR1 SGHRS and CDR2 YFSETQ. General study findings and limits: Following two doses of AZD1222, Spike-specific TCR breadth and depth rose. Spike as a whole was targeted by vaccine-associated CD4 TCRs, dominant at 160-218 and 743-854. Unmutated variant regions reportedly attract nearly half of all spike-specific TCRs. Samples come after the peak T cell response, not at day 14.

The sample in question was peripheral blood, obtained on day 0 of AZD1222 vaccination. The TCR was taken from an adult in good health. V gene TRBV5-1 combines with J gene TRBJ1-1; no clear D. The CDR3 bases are TGCGCCAGCAGCTTGGTTCCCAAGATGAACACTGAAGCTTTCTTT. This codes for CASSLVPKMNTEAFF.